A selection of T cell receptor beta chains follows, all from one sample in a study of T-cell reconstitution after alpha-beta-depleted transplantation in children. TCRdb recomputed calls from the PCR reads with MiXCR, one row per CDR3 protein. Among more than 200,000 distinct CDR3 sequences listed, roughly 26% were seen once. The sample was PBMCs, taken before TCRalphabeta/CD19-depleted stem cell transplant. These receptors all stem from a girl aged 2-10 years with Fanconi anemia, due to receive a stem cell transplant. Each CDR3 is given with its conserved first and last residue. A D gene is named only where the DNA matches it firmly. Size tells how often a clone was seen (once, few, many) or the class of an expanded clone, and some rows leave it out.

>-|TRBV28|14|-|TRBJ2-2
CASSSGTNTGELFF
TGTGCCAGCAGTTCCGGGACGAACACCGGGGAGCTGTTTTTT
>-|TRBV9|14|-|TRBJ2-7
CASSVAGESYEQYF
TGTGCCAGCAGCGTAGCGGGGGAATCCTACGAGCAGTACTTC
>-|TRBV29-1|11|-|TRBJ2-4
CSAPSKNIQYF
TGCAGCGCACCCAGCAAAAACATTCAGTACTTC
>many|TRBV29-1|13|TRBD1|TRBJ1-6
CSAGDRGNSPLHF
TGCAGCGCCGGGGACAGGGGAAATTCACCCCTCCACTTT
>few|TRBV20-1|15|TRBD2|TRBJ2-1
CSARPVLAGIHEQFF
TGCAGTGCTAGACCCGTCCTAGCGGGGATCCATGAGCAGTTCTTC
>-|TRBV25-1|15|TRBD1|TRBJ2-2
CASSGTGTGYGELFF
TGTGCCAGCAGTGGCACCGGGACAGGGTACGGGGAGCTGTTTTTT
>many|TRBV5-5|16|-|TRBJ1-5
CASSPFARYSNQPQHF
TGTGCCAGCAGCCCCTTCGCGCGTTATAGCAATCAGCCCCAGCATTTT
>-|TRBV5-1|16|TRBD2|TRBJ2-1
CASSGTSGSINNEQFF
TGCGCCAGCAGCGGGACTAGCGGGAGTATCAACAATGAGCAGTTCTTC
>-|TRBV6-5|13|-|TRBJ1-5
CASSLQFNQPQHF
TGTGCCAGCAGTCTCCAGTTCAATCAGCCCCAGCATTTT
>few|TRBV5-1|17|TRBD1|TRBJ2-7
CASSLVSPGQFSYEQYF
TGCGCCAGCAGCTTGGTTTCACCGGGACAGTTCTCCTACGAGCAGTACTTC
>-|TRBV5-1|16|TRBD2|TRBJ2-1
CASSLESGGSYNEQFF
TGCGCCAGCAGCTTGGAAAGCGGGGGGTCCTACAATGAGCAGTTCTTC
>many|TRBV2|12|-|TRBJ2-3
CASTGETDTQYF
TGTGCCAGCACGGGGGAAACAGATACGCAGTATTTT
>-|TRBV12-3/TRBV12-4|14|-|TRBJ1-5
CASTGDRGNQPQHF
TGTGCCAGCACCGGGGACCGGGGGAATCAGCCCCAGCATTTT
>many|TRBV6-5|17|TRBD1|TRBJ1-5
CATPTAKRPGQNQPQHF
TGTGCCACCCCGACAGCTAAGAGACCGGGACAGAATCAGCCCCAGCATTTT
>many|TRBV12-3/TRBV12-4|12|-|TRBJ1-1
CASSNPPPEAFF
TGTGCCAGCAGTAATCCACCTCCAGAAGCTTTCTTT
>-|TRBV5-5|17|TRBD1|TRBJ2-1
CASSLVPDRPFPRGQFF
TGTGCCAGCAGCTTGGTCCCGGACAGGCCGTTCCCTCGGGGTCAGTTCTTC
>-|TRBV10-2|14|TRBD2|TRBJ2-5
CATSYGGEQETQYF
TGCGCCACCAGTTACGGGGGGGAACAAGAGACCCAGTACTTC
>many|TRBV29-1|13|-|TRBJ1-1
CSVHREEGTEAFF
TGCAGCGTCCACAGGGAAGAGGGCACTGAAGCTTTCTTT